In its sample, the clone carrying this TCR beta chain was seen many times. These data are taken from a study of T cells in Graves' hyperthyroidism and ophthalmopathy. Lactation, pregnancy, other autoimmune disease or uncontrolled infection led to exclusion of patients. V was pared by 3 bases and J by 8 bases, with 3 bases between. CDR3 length equals 10 residues. Per germline, CDR1 SNHLY and CDR2 FYNNEI. Authors of the study amplified TCR beta CDR3 regions from RNA transcripts. A set of HTBI primers served as the primers for a first-round RT-PCR of the TCR CDR3. TCRdb reprocessed the multiplex PCR reads with MiXCR, giving one entry per CDR3 protein. The sample consists of around 500,000 distinct CDR3 sequences, roughly 15% of them appearing once.

This TCR derives from a woman in her thirties with Graves' ophthalmopathy. The rearrangement joins TRBV2 to TRBJ2-3; no firm D call. The sequenced sample was blood. The CDR3, as DNA: TGTGCCAGCAGTGACAGTACGCAGTATTTT. Its protein is CASSDSTQYF.